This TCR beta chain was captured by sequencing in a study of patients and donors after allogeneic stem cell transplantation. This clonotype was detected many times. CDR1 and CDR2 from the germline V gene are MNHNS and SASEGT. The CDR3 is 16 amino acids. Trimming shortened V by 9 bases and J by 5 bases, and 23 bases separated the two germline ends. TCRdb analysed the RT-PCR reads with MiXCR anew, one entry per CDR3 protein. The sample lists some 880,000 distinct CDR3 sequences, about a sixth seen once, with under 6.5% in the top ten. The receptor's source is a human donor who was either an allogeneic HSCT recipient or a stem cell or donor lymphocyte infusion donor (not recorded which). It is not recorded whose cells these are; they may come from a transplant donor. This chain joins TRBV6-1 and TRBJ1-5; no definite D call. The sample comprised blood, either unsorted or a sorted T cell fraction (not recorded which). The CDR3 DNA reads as TGTGCCAGTCATTGGGAGTTGAGTCGGGGAGATCAGCCCCAGCATTTT. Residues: CASHWELSRGDQPQHF.